This T cell receptor (beta chain) comes out of a study of blood T cell repertoires in COVID-19. Study-level information: Samples of COVID-19 (acute and convalescent) were obtained from the United States, Italy and Spain.

The CDR3 is made up of 14 amino acids. Germline lookup yields CDR1 PRHDT and CDR2 FYEKMQ (reference sequence). V shed 5 bases and J shed 2 bases, with 13 bases lying between them. Data came from immunoSEQ multiplex PCR; TCRdb stores just in-frame clones and leaves some out. The data hold some 150,000 clones, with about 87% observed a single time. The chain recombines TRBV13 with TRBJ2-7; perhaps TRBD1 as D (6 bases). The source is a woman aged 50 to 60 with active or convalescent COVID-19. The sample comprised peripheral blood. CDR3 in DNA: TGTGCCAGCAGCCCAGGACAGTCCCCCTACGAGCAGTACTTC. Its protein product is CASSPGQSPYEQYF. The full variable domain, completed using reference TRBV13 and TRBJ2-7, is AAGVIQSPRHLIKEKRETATLKCYPIPRHDTVYWYQQGPGQDPQFLISFYEKMQSDKGSIPDRFSAQQFSDYHSELNMSSLELGDSALYFCASSPGQSPYEQYFGPGTRLTVT.